These T cell receptor beta chains were read from a single sample in a study of CD8+ T cells in alopecia areata. Profiled with immunoSEQ multiplex PCR; TCRdb holds only in-frame clones, not every one. The sample carries some 120,000 clones, 61% recorded once. Specimen: CD4+ T cells sorted from blood, collected at week 4, from a patient treated with tofacitinib. These receptors were collected from a human donor with alopecia areata. CDR3s include the opening cysteine and the closing phenylalanine or tryptophan. The D gene is left open where the match is weak.

CASSPADLDEKLFF	TRBJ1-4	TRBV18	.
CSVTVRKVGTQYF	TRBJ2-5	TRBV29-1	.
CASTRLGGSEQYF	TRBJ2-7	TRBV6-1	TRBD1
CASSLPSGELFF	TRBJ2-2	TRBV5-1	.
CASSLGDGTPEAFF	TRBJ1-1	TRBV5-1	.
CASSPQVPGNTIYF	TRBJ1-3	TRBV14	.
CASSPTGFPEAFF	TRBJ1-1	TRBV5-6	.
CASSRELGQNYGYTF	TRBJ1-2	TRBV4-3	TRBD1
CASRRGGAQGYTF	TRBJ1-2	TRBV6-5	.
CASRVGGLRPYEQYF	TRBJ2-7	TRBV5-1	.
CASSRGQGDGYTF	TRBJ1-2	TRBV5-6	TRBD1
CAISERGGGYEQYF	TRBJ2-7	TRBV10-3	.
CASKAGGSGANVLTF	TRBJ2-6	TRBV6-5	TRBD1
CASRRAGSTDTQYF	TRBJ2-3	TRBV25-1	.
CAWSVKGLDIQYF	TRBJ2-4	TRBV30	.
CASSLSGSFYEQYF	TRBJ2-7	TRBV18	TRBD2
CASGQMGGQPQHF	TRBJ1-5	TRBV25-1	.
CASSVEHGGYEQYF	TRBJ2-7	TRBV9	.
CASSIDSGRETQYF	TRBJ2-5	TRBV19	.
CASSELQGAEGYTF	TRBJ1-2	TRBV5-1	.
CASSAGLAENNEQFF	TRBJ2-1	TRBV7-9	TRBD2
CSVAPGSEAFF	TRBJ1-1	TRBV29-1	.
CSVARGLETQYF	TRBJ2-5	TRBV29-1	.
CASSLEYEQYF	TRBJ2-7	TRBV7-9	.
CASSLEGAANTEAFF	TRBJ1-1	TRBV5-1	TRBD1
CASSADHNEQFF	TRBJ2-1	TRBV5-4	.
CATKLAGGNEQFF	TRBJ2-1	TRBV15	.
CASSLILLAGNYYEQYF	TRBJ2-7	TRBV7-2	TRBD2
CSVPAAYNEQFF	TRBJ2-1	TRBV29-1	.
CASSWGTGSYGYTF	TRBJ1-2	TRBV7-2	TRBD1
CASSFSTGDTGELFF	TRBJ2-2	TRBV9	TRBD1
CASRTEGQQYNEQFF	TRBJ2-1	TRBV5-1	TRBD1
CASSDRDRGSGYTF	TRBJ1-2	TRBV9	TRBD1
CSVVGGGSSTYNEQFF	TRBJ2-1	TRBV29-1	TRBD2
CANRGRGQIDGYTF	TRBJ1-2	TRBV10-3	TRBD1
CASSLSAPSDTQYF	TRBJ2-3	TRBV27	.
CASSQEFWTPNGETQYF	TRBJ2-5	TRBV4-1	.
CASSFSTSGNEQFF	TRBJ2-1	TRBV7-2	TRBD2
CSVVRGTNGYTF	TRBJ1-2	TRBV29-1	.
CASSQTSGPSYEQYF	TRBJ2-7	TRBV7-2	TRBD2
CASSQDFGRGETQYF	TRBJ2-5	TRBV4-1	.
CASSYWGSGANVLTF	TRBJ2-6	TRBV6-5	.
CASSNGQGVGSPLHF	TRBJ1-6	TRBV5-1	TRBD1
CASSATQGAYSPLHF	TRBJ1-6	TRBV9	TRBD1
CSVAFGDTTDTQYF	TRBJ2-3	TRBV29-1	.
CASSDPGANYGYTF	TRBJ1-2	TRBV2	.
CASSGSGSSYNEQFF	TRBJ2-1	TRBV7-2	TRBD2
CASSPRRTGELFF	TRBJ2-2	TRBV27	.
CASSLEERETQYF	TRBJ2-5	TRBV18	.
CASSQGGGNEQFF	TRBJ2-1	TRBV5-6	.
CASSFGSDYGYTF	TRBJ1-2	TRBV5-6	.
CATSRIKETQYF	TRBJ2-5	TRBV15	.
CAWSGGRSSYNEQFF	TRBJ2-1	TRBV30	.
CASSPDGRGDNEQFF	TRBJ2-1	TRBV18	TRBD2
CASSSSTGRYEQYF	TRBJ2-7	TRBV28	TRBD1
CAWNNDQSFVEAFF	TRBJ1-1	TRBV30	.
CASSETKIASYGYTF	TRBJ1-2	TRBV6-1	.
CASSSGTGNQETQYF	TRBJ2-5	TRBV5-6	TRBD1